The 2 T cell receptor beta chains given below trace back to one sample, sequenced in a study of shared clonotypes between healthy human individuals. Sequencing was performed with immunoSEQ multiplex PCR; in TCRdb, only in-frame clones are kept and a portion is missing. The table has approximately 2.5 million clones, approximately 92% seen once. The sequencing sample was made of naive CD4+ T cells sorted from blood. Documented subset: CD45RA+ positively selected. Every receptor here comes from a man between 18 and 29 years old in good health.

The chain employs TRBV7-9 and TRBJ2-1; D possibly uses TRBD1 or TRBD2 (6 bases each). The germline V and J ends were trimmed by 4 bases and 6 bases, with 10 bases remaining between them. This CDR3 has 13 residues. Germline values: CDR1 SEHNR, CDR2 FQNEAQ (reference sequence). This chain's CDR3 is CASSWGAGNEQFF. The DNA of the CDR3 is TGTGCCAGCAGCTGGGGGGCCGGCAATGAGCAGTTCTTC.

The J gene is TRBJ2-3, the V gene TRBV6-6, with D maybe TRBD2 (6 bases). V lost 8 bases to trimming and J lost 4 bases, with 10 bases between them. Germline V lookup: CDR1 MNHNY, CDR2 SVGAGI (reference sequence). The CDR3 spans 12 residues. CDR3: CASGPGADTQYF. The CDR3 DNA reads as TGTGCCAGCGGTCCGGGGGCAGATACGCAGTATTTT.